What follows are 4 T cell receptor beta chains derived from one specimen sequenced in a study of beta chain bispecific antibodies for T cell cancers. Whole-study results and caveats: Normal T cells contributed less of the targeted TRBV signal than the leukemia cells did.

One entry per CDR3 protein, called by TCRdb with MiXCR from the 5' RACE reads. The sample contains roughly 15,000 distinct CDR3 sequences, roughly 2.1% of which appear only once. T cells were expanded from blood mononuclear cells for about 3 days with anti-CD3 OKT3 or CD3/CD28 beads. These TCRs' antigens remain unknown. Sequencing was performed on healthy donor T cells cultured with leukemia cells. All receptors derive from a human donor in good health. Some clones in this sample may be carry-over from other donors' samples.

This clonotype was seen ten or more times. The CDR3 is CASSSRTGGFYEQYF. The CDR3 DNA reads TGTGCCAGCAGCTCGAGGACAGGAGGATTCTACGAGCAGTACTTC. The V gene is TRBV5-8, the J gene TRBJ2-7, with 7 bases matching TRBD1. From germline, CDR1 is SGHTS and CDR2 YDEGEE. The CDR3 spans 15 residues. The V segment lost 3 bases and the J segment 3 bases; nucleotides outside the gene matches: 9.

This clonotype showed up many times. This chain uses TRBV10-2 with TRBJ2-7; 7 bases fit TRBD2. There are 12 residues in the CDR3. Looked up from germline, CDR1 is WSHSY and CDR2 is SAAADI. The ends lost 0 bases at V and 8 bases at J; junction bases unmatched: 1. The CDR3, as DNA: TGCGCCAGCAGTGAGTCGGGGGGGAAGCAGTACTTC. Its translation: CASSESGGKQYF.

This clonotype occurred many times. In DNA form, the CDR3 reads TGCGCCAGCAGCCGACAACGGGACTCCCAAGAGACCCAGTACTTC. Protein sequence: CASSRQRDSQETQYF. The rearrangement links TRBV5-1 to TRBJ2-5, with D maybe TRBD2 (6 bases). CDR1 SGHRS and CDR2 YFSETQ come from the germline V gene. The V end was cut by 4 bases, the J end by 1 base, with 14 bases between. The CDR3 runs 15 residues.

As for this clonotype: Possible read error: a much larger clone is one base away. This chain uses TRBV5-1 with TRBJ2-3; TRBD1 matches 7 bases. Germline V CDR1 and CDR2: SGHRS, YFSETQ. CDR3 length: 17 residues. The V and J ends lost 0 bases and 2 bases, in that order; junction bases with no gene match: 9. Written as DNA, the CDR3 is TGCGCCAGCAGCTTGGTCAGAAGGGGGCGTATCACAGATACGCAGTATTTT. As protein: CASSLVRRGRITDTQYF.